Sequencing of this T cell receptor (beta chain) was carried out in a study of OX40 agonist ivuxolimab in advanced cancers. General study points: At 0.1 to 3.0 mg/kg, CD4+ and CD8+ blood T cells expanded clonally by week 6.

Measured with immunoSEQ multiplex PCR; TCRdb has only the in-frame clones, and not every one. In the table there are 75,000 to 80,000 clones, around 86% of which are singletons. A note on this clone: Antigen specificity is unknown.

CDR1 GTSNPN and CDR2 SVGIG come from the germline V gene (reference sequence). There are 14 residues in the CDR3. V was clipped by 7 bases and J by 4 bases; unmatched bases: 7. This sample comprised CD4+ or CD8+ T cells sorted from blood, obtained in a trial of the OX40 agonist ivuxolimab. The V and J genes are TRBV30 and TRBJ2-5; 12 positions agree with TRBD2. The receptor comes from an adult with an advanced solid tumor such as melanoma, head and neck, liver or kidney cancer. The CDR3 is CAYAGLAGRETQYF. As DNA, the CDR3 is TGTGCCTATGCGGGACTAGCGGGCAGAGAGACCCAGTACTTC.